This note documents a single T cell receptor (beta chain) sequence. Profiling relied on immunoSEQ multiplex PCR, and the TCRdb table lists in-frame clones only, not all of them. Among tens of thousands of clones, less than 90% were seen once, and the ten largest hold about 5.4%. The source of the sample is a study of technical replicates of blood from several donors. V dropped 0 bases and J dropped 2 bases, with 13 bases sitting between them. Germline CDR1 MGHRA, CDR2 YSYEKL. The CDR3 is 16 residues long. This TCR came from a human donor in good health. Some clones in this sample may be carry-over from other donors' samples. What was sequenced was PBMCs. The chain uses TRBV4-1 and TRBJ2-5; a weak D match, TRBD2 (5 bases). The CDR3 spells CASSQDGWGAQETQYF. CDR3 in DNA: TGCGCCAGCAGCCAAGACGGGTGGGGAGCTCAAGAGACCCAGTACTTC.